These T cell receptor beta chains were read from a single sample in a study of shared clonotypes between healthy human individuals. Clones were read by immunoSEQ multiplex PCR, and TCRdb kept only the in-frame ones, dropping some. The sample holds just over 2,000,000 clones, about 95% seen once. Sequencing was carried out using naive CD8+ T cells sorted from blood. Every receptor here comes from a man aged 18 to 29 in good health. The CDR3 runs from the conserved cysteine through the conserved F or W. A D gene is named only where the DNA matches it firmly. The listing skips clone size in some rows; elsewhere it reads once, few, many or a size class.

>TRBJ2-1|.|.|TRBV7-9
CASPRYSDNEQFF
TGCGCCAGCCCTCGATATAGCGACAATGAGCAGTTCTTC
>TRBJ2-1|TRBD2|.|TRBV7-9
CASSYGLAGGPKDEQFF
TGTGCCAGCAGCTACGGACTAGCGGGGGGGCCCAAAGATGAGCAGTTCTTC
>TRBJ2-1|.|.|TRBV5-6
CASSLLVSHEQFF
TGTGCCAGCAGCTTGTTAGTGTCCCACGAGCAGTTCTTC
>TRBJ2-5|.|.|TRBV5-4
CASSLARDEETQYF
TGTGCCAGCAGCTTGGCCAGGGATGAGGAGACCCAGTACTTC
>TRBJ2-2|.|once|TRBV19
CASISGTGELFF
TGTGCCAGTATCTCTGGGACCGGGGAGCTGTTTTTT
>TRBJ1-5|.|.|TRBV7-9
CASGQSNQPQHF
TGTGCCAGCGGGCAGAGCAATCAGCCCCAGCATTTT
>TRBJ2-6|TRBD1|.|TRBV7-9
CASSTDRAGANVLTF
TGTGCCAGCAGCACCGACAGGGCTGGGGCCAACGTCCTGACTTTC
>TRBJ2-5|TRBD2|.|TRBV2
CASSEALGLAGGKETQYF
TGTGCCAGCAGTGAAGCGCTTGGACTAGCGGGGGGAAAAGAGACCCAGTACTTC
>TRBJ2-7|.|.|TRBV6-1
CASETPGSWEQYF
TGTGCCAGCGAAACCCCCGGGTCTTGGGAGCAGTACTTC
>TRBJ2-5|TRBD2|.|TRBV27
CASRTLGLAGGVETQYF
TGTGCCAGCAGAACCCTGGGACTAGCGGGGGGAGTGGAGACCCAGTACTTC
>TRBJ2-7|TRBD2|once|TRBV30
CAWSPQPGGAYEQYF
TGTGCCTGGAGTCCTCAGCCGGGGGGGGCCTACGAGCAGTACTTC
>TRBJ2-3|.|.|TRBV6-1
CASSEGLGEWGADTQYF
TGTGCCAGCAGTGAAGGATTGGGGGAGTGGGGCGCAGATACGCAGTATTTT
>TRBJ2-5|.|.|TRBV5-4
CASSDPGEETQYF
TGTGCCAGCAGCGATCCGGGAGAAGAGACCCAGTACTTC
>TRBJ2-1|TRBD2|.|TRBV6-1
CASSEGLAYNEQFF
TGTGCCAGCAGTGAGGGACTAGCCTACAATGAGCAGTTCTTC
>TRBJ2-5|.|.|TRBV7-7
CASSLAYSPPGETQYF
TGTGCTAGCAGCTTAGCGTACTCCCCACCGGGAGAGACCCAGTACTTC
>TRBJ2-7|TRBD1|.|TRBV7-9
CASSLEQGAYEQYF
TGTGCCAGCAGCTTAGAGCAGGGGGCCTACGAGCAGTACTTC
>TRBJ1-2|.|.|TRBV27
CASSPNGVNYGYTF
TGTGCCAGCAGTCCTAACGGTGTCAACTATGGCTACACCTTC
>TRBJ2-2|TRBD1|.|TRBV13
CATRTGGDTGELFF
TGTGCCACCCGGACAGGGGGGGACACCGGGGAGCTGTTTTTT
>TRBJ2-1|.|.|TRBV7-2
CASSSLDTEEQFF
TGTGCCAGCAGCTCACTAGACACGGAGGAGCAGTTCTTC
>TRBJ2-7|TRBD1|.|TRBV6-1
CASSNRGSYEQYF
TGTGCCAGCAGCAACAGGGGTTCCTACGAGCAGTACTTC
>TRBJ1-1|.|once|TRBV6-5
CASSYWAEANTEAFF
TGTGCCAGCAGTTACTGGGCAGAGGCGAACACTGAAGCTTTCTTT
>TRBJ1-6|.|once|TRBV9
CASSAAGAVGSPLHF
TGTGCCAGCAGCGCTGCGGGTGCTGTGGGCTCACCCCTCCACTTT
>TRBJ2-3|.|.|TRBV9
CASSVDPSPWADTQYF
TGTGCCAGCAGCGTAGATCCCTCACCCTGGGCAGATACGCAGTATTTT
>TRBJ2-1|TRBD2|.|TRBV6-1
CASMEGLAGHNEQFF
TGTGCCAGCATGGAAGGACTAGCGGGCCACAATGAGCAGTTCTTC
>TRBJ2-7|.|.|TRBV6-5
CASSYSKAYEQYF
TGTGCCAGCAGTTACTCCAAGGCCTACGAGCAGTACTTC
>TRBJ2-1|.|.|TRBV5-6
CASSSGSGSSYNEQFF
TGTGCCAGCAGCTCGGGGTCGGGGAGCTCCTACAATGAGCAGTTCTTC
>TRBJ1-3|.|.|TRBV10-3
CAISDRTELSGNTIYF
TGTGCCATCAGTGACAGGACAGAGCTCTCTGGAAACACCATATATTTT
>TRBJ1-2|.|.|TRBV5-1
CASSLAGGGYGYTF
TGCGCCAGCAGCTTGGCGGGCGGTGGCTATGGCTACACCTTC
>TRBJ2-7|TRBD1|.|TRBV4-1
CASSQAGGQGLWDTYEQYF
TGCGCCAGCAGCCAAGCAGGCGGACAGGGACTGTGGGACACCTACGAGCAGTACTTC
>TRBJ2-5|.|once|TRBV5-4
CASSFFREETQYF
TGTGCCAGCAGCTTCTTCAGGGAAGAGACCCAGTACTTC
>TRBJ1-5|.|.|TRBV5-6
CASSLGRGNSPQHF
TGTGCCAGCAGCTTGGGACGGGGAAACTCGCCCCAGCATTTT